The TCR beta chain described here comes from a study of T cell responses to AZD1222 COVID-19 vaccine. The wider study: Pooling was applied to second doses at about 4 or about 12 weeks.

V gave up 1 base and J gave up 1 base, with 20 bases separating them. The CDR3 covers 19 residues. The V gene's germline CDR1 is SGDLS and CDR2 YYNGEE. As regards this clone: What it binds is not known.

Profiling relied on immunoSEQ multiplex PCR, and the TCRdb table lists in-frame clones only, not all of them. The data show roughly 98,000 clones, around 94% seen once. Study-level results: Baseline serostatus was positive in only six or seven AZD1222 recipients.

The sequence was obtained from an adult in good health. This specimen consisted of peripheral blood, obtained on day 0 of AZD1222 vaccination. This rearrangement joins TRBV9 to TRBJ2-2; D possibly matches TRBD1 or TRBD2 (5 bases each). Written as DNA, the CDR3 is TGTGCCAGCAGCGTACGGTATGACAGTAGGAGGATGAACACCGGGGAGCTGTTTTTT. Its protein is CASSVRYDSRRMNTGELFF.